This T cell receptor (beta chain) came from a study of T cell changes during pregnancy in multiple sclerosis. Trimming removed 6 bases from V and 1 base from J; junction bases left unmatched: 3. The germline gives CDR1 SGHRS, CDR2 YFSETQ. This CDR3 comprises 14 residues. Generated by immunoSEQ multiplex PCR, the TCRdb table keeps only in-frame clones and is missing some. Of 45,000 to 60,000 clones in the sample, about nine tenths are singletons; the top ten hold 0.61%. Here the sequenced sample was CD4+ T cells from peripheral blood mononuclear cells, taken after pregnancy. The J gene is TRBJ2-2, the V gene TRBV5-1; 7 positions agree with TRBD2. The source is a female donor in good health, enrolled as a control in a pregnancy study. The CDR3 sequence is CASKGEGNTGELFF. For the CDR3, the DNA is TGCGCCAGCAAAGGGGAGGGGAACACCGGGGAGCTGTTTTTT.